The 7 T cell receptor beta chains presented below share a single source sample, sequenced in a study of Graves' ophthalmopathy and Graves' hyperthyroidism. Amplification from RNA transcripts yielded the TCR beta CDR3 regions. HTBI primers were used in a first-round RT-PCR, which preceded a second-round multiplex PCR. TCRdb ran MiXCR on the multiplex PCR reads and lists one entry per CDR3 protein. The data show 1 million to 1.3 million distinct CDR3 sequences, about 36% seen once. Material for sequencing was peripheral blood or thyroid tissue (not recorded which). The origin of the receptors is an adult man with Graves' hyperthyroidism.

The V call is TRBV9, the J call TRBJ2-7; D not resolved. Per germline, CDR1 SGDLS and CDR2 YYNGEE. The CDR3 is 13 residues long. Trimming took 4 bases from V and 3 from J, leaving 11 bases between them. The CDR3 here is CASSRAPDYEQYF. DNA of the CDR3: TGTGCCAGCAGCCGGGCCCCCGACTACGAGCAGTACTTC.

DNA of the CDR3: TGTGCCAGCAGCCAGGGGAGCTACTATGGCTACACCTTC. This gives the protein CASSQGSYYGYTF. V usage is TRBV11-1 and J usage is TRBJ1-2, with D tentatively TRBD1 (6 bases). The germline V and J ends were trimmed by 5 bases and 3 bases, with 10 bases remaining between them. Germline values: CDR1 SGHAT, CDR2 FQDESV (reference sequence). The CDR3 totals 13 residues. The variable domain in full, with the rest retrieved from reference TRBV11-1 and TRBJ1-2, is EAEVAQSPRYKITEKSQAVAFWCDPISGHATLYWYRQILGQGPELLVQFQDESVVDDSQLPKDRFSAERLKGVDSTLKIQPAELGDSAMYLCASSQGSYYGYTFGSGTRLTVV.

This chain connects TRBV9 to TRBJ2-7; 8 bases fit TRBD2. The CDR3 runs to 16 residues. The J segment lost 3 bases and the V segment lost 4 bases, leaving 12 bases of the junction unmatched. Per germline, CDR1 SGDLS and CDR2 YYNGEE. The DNA of the CDR3 is TGTGCCAGCAGCCTCTCAGCGGGAGAACCTCACTACGAGCAGTACTTC. Translated: CASSLSAGEPHYEQYF.

About this clonotype itself: This may be a read error, as it is one base from a much larger clone. V gene TRBV2 combines with J gene TRBJ2-5; D is uncertain. This CDR3 comprises 13 residues. CDR1 and CDR2 from the germline V gene are SNHLY and FYNNEI. The CDR3 here is CKSSETGVEAQYF. The CDR3 nucleotides are TGTAAAAGCAGTGAAACCGGAGTTGAGGCCCAGTACTTC.

There are a few counts of this clonotype. The rearrangement joins TRBV20-1 to TRBJ2-5; TRBD2 matches at 8 bases. J gave up 1 base and V 0 bases, and 7 bases lay outside the gene matches. The CDR3 is 16 amino acids. Per the germline V gene, CDR1 is DFQATT and CDR2 is SNEGSKA (reference sequence). CDR3 bases: TGCAGTGCTAGAGATTTTGGCGGGGGGCCCCAAGAGACCCAGTACTTC. Its translation is CSARDFGGGPQETQYF.

This clonotype was found a few times. The J gene is TRBJ2-7, the V gene TRBV20-1; 11 nucleotides agree with TRBD2. The CDR3 consists of 16 residues. The V and J ends lost 0 bases and 3 bases, in that order; junction bases with no gene match: 7. CDR1 is DFQATT and CDR2 is SNEGSKA in the germline V gene (reference sequence). CDR3: CSARDYLAGGSYEQYF. In DNA form, the CDR3 reads TGCAGTGCTAGAGACTACTTAGCGGGGGGGAGCTACGAGCAGTACTTC.

V and J are TRBV20-1 and TRBJ1-2, with 10 positions matching TRBD1. The V and J ends lost 6 bases and 1 base, in that order; junction bases with no gene match: 8. The CDR3 sequence is 15 residues long. CDR1 is DFQATT, CDR2 SNEGSKA, per germline (reference sequence). The CDR3 sequence is CSATRQGALNYGYTF. CDR3 DNA: TGCAGTGCCACCCGACAGGGGGCTCTTAACTATGGCTACACCTTC.